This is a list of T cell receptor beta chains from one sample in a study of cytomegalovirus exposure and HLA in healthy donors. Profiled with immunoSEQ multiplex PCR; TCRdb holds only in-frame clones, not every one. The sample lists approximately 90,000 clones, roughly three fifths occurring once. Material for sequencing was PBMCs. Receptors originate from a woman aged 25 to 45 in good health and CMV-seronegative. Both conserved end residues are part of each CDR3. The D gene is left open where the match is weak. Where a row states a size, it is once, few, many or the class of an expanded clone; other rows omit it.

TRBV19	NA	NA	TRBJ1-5	TGTGCCAGTAGTATAGTCGGGGTAATGGGCAATCAGCCCCAGCATTTT	CASSIVGVMGNQPQHF
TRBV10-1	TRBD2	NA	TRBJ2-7	TGCGCCAGCAGTTGTAGCGGGGGTCCCTTC	CASSCSGGPF
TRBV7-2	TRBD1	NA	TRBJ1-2	TGTGCCAGCAGCTTGGGTGGGACAGCTAACTATGGCTACACCTTC	CASSLGGTANYGYTF
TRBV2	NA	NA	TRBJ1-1	TGTGCCAGTAAACAGGGCTTGGGCGCTGAAGCTTTCTTT	CASKQGLGAEAFF
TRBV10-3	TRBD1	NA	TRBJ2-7	TGTGCCATCAAATCGGACAGGGCCTACGAGCAGTACTTC	CAIKSDRAYEQYF
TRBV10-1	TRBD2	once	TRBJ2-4	TGCGCCAGCATAGTGCCCCCACAGCGGGAGGGCGACATTCAGTACTTC	CASIVPPQREGDIQYF
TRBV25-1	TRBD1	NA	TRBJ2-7	TGTGCCAGCAGTGAATATGGGACAGTCTACGAGCAGTACTTC	CASSEYGTVYEQYF
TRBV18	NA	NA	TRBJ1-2	TGTGCCAGCTCACCTTCCGGGAACTATGGCTACACCTTC	CASSPSGNYGYTF
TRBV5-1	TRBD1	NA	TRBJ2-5	TGCGCCAGCAGTATCCAAGCAGGGGGAGAGGAGACCCAGTACTTC	CASSIQAGGEETQYF
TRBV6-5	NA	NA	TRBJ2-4	TGTGCCAGCACGGAGGGTTCAGGTTTTCAGTACTTC	CASTEGSGFQYF
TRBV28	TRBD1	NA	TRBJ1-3	TGTGCCAGCAGGGAGACAGGGTCGGGAGGAAACACCATATATTTT	CASRETGSGGNTIYF
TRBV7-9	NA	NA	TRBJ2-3	TGTGCCAGCAGCAGCCAGGGGATCGTCACAGATACGCAGTATTTT	CASSSQGIVTDTQYF
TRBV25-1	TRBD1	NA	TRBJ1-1	TGTGCCAGCAGTGACGCCGCGGGACAGGCACCTGAAGCTTTCTTT	CASSDAAGQAPEAFF
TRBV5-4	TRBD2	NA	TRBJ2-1	TGTGCCAGCAGCCCTATAGCGGGAGGGTTGAATGAGCAGTTCTTC	CASSPIAGGLNEQFF
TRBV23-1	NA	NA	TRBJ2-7	TGCGCCAGCAGTCAAGGTTGGGTCCGGGGGTACGAGCAGTACTTC	CASSQGWVRGYEQYF
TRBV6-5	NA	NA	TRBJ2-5	TGTGCCAGCAGTTACTACCAGGGTTCACGAGAGACCCAGTACTTC	CASSYYQGSRETQYF
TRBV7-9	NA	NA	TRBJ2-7	TGTGCCAGCAGCGGCCGCTCCTACGAGCAGTACTTC	CASSGRSYEQYF
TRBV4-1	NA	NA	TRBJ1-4	TGCGCCAGCAGCCAAGATTGGGGGCAAGGGGAGGAAAAACTGTTTTTT	CASSQDWGQGEEKLFF
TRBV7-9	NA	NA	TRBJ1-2	TGTGCCAGCAGCAAATCCGGGGCAGGGGACCTCTATGGCTACACCTTC	CASSKSGAGDLYGYTF
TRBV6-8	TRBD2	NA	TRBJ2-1	TGTGCCAGCAGTCGTCCCCTTCGGGCTAGCGGGAGAAGTGAGCAGTTCTTC	CASSRPLRASGRSEQFF
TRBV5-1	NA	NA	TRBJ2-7	TGCGCCAGCAGAGAACCGGACAGATACGAGCAGTACTTC	CASREPDRYEQYF
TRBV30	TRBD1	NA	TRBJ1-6	TGTGCCTGGAGTGTATTTCAGGGGGCGAGCTCACCCCTCCACTTT	CAWSVFQGASSPLHF
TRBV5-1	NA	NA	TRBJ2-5	TGCGCCAGCAGCGCGGGTCCGCCCGGGGAGACCCAGTACTTC	CASSAGPPGETQYF
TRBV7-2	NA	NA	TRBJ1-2	TGTGCCAGCAGCGCCCGCCGGGGGGGGGATGGCTACACCTTC	CASSARRGGDGYTF
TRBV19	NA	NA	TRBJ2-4	TGTGCCAGTAGTATGAGAGGGGAGGAGTGGATTCAGTACTTC	CASSMRGEEWIQYF
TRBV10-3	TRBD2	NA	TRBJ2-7	TGTGCCATCAACTCAGCGGGAGGGAGATACGAGCAGTACTTC	CAINSAGGRYEQYF
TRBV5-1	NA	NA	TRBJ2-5	TGCGCCAGCAGCTTGGTTCTCCAAGAGACCCAGTACTTC	CASSLVLQETQYF
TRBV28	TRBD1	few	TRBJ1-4	TGTGCCAGAATGACAAGACAGGGAAAGGAAAAACTGTTTTTT	CARMTRQGKEKLFF
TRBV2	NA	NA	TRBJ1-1	TGTGCCAGCAGTACTAGGACAGAGAACACTGAAGCTTTCTTT	CASSTRTENTEAFF
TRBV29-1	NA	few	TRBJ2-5	TGCAGCGCCTCGGACTGGGAGACCCAGTACTTC	CSASDWETQYF
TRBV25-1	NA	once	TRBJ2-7	TGTGCCAGCAGGCTAACCTACGAGCAGTACTTC	CASRLTYEQYF
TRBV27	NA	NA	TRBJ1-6	TGTGCCAGCAGTTCACTACAGGGATGGGAAAATAATTCACCCCTCCACTTT	CASSSLQGWENNSPLHF
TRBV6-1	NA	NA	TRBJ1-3	TGTGCCAGCGGGGGGAGGAACCCCAGAAACACCATATATTTT	CASGGRNPRNTIYF
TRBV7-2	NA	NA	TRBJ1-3	TGTGCCAGCAGCTTAGCCCTGGGGGGTGGAAACACCATATATTTT	CASSLALGGGNTIYF
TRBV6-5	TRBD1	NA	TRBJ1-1	TGTGCCAGCAAACCAGGGGGCGGGAACACTGAAGCTTTCTTT	CASKPGGGNTEAFF
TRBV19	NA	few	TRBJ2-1	TGTGCCAGTAGACCAGGGCAGAGCTCCTACAATGAGCAGTTCTTC	CASRPGQSSYNEQFF
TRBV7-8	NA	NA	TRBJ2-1	TGTGCCAGCAGCTTCACAACCTCCTACAATGAGCAGTTCTTC	CASSFTTSYNEQFF
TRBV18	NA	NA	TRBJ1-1	TGTGCCAGCTCAGAGGGGGGGGCTGAAGCTTTCTTT	CASSEGGAEAFF
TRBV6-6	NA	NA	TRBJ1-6	TGTGCCAGCAGTTACCGGGATTATAATTCACCCCTCCACTTT	CASSYRDYNSPLHF
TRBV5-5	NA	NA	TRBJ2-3	TGTGCCAGCAGCTTGCCCCGCTCGGCGGTAACAGATACGCAGTATTTT	CASSLPRSAVTDTQYF
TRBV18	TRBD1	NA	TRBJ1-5	TGTGCCAGCTCACCACGACAGGGGGATCAGCCCCAGCATTTT	CASSPRQGDQPQHF
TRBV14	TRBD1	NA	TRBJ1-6	TGTGCCAGCAGCCAACTACAGGGGACAATTCAACCCCTCCACTTT	CASSQLQGTIQPLHF
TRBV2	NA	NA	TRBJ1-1	TGTGCCAGCAGAATAGAGACGGGGAACACTGAAGCTTTCTTT	CASRIETGNTEAFF
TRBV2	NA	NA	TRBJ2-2	TGTGCCAGCAGTTTCTACACCGGGGAGCTGTTTTTT	CASSFYTGELFF
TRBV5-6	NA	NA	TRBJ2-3	TGTGCCAGCGAAAGGGAGGCAGATACGCAGTATTTT	CASEREADTQYF
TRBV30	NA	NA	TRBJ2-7	TGTGCCTGGAGTGCCTCTCCCTACTCCTACGAGCAGTACTTC	CAWSASPYSYEQYF
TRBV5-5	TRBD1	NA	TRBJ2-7	TGTGCCAGCAGCGTACCGGGACAGCCCTCTGTCGAGCAGTACTTC	CASSVPGQPSVEQYF
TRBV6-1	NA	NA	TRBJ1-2	TGTGCCAGCAGTTCAACCTGGAGGGAAGGCTACACCTTC	CASSSTWREGYTF
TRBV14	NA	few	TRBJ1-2	TGTGCCAGCAGCCAGGACAACCACTATGGCTACACCTTC	CASSQDNHYGYTF
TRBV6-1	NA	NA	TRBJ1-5	TGTGCCAGCGAGGTTACGGCATATAGCAATCAGCCCCAGCATTTT	CASEVTAYSNQPQHF
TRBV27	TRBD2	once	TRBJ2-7	TGTGCCAGCAGGACCTCGGGACTAGCGGGGGAAGAGCAGTACTTC	CASRTSGLAGEEQYF
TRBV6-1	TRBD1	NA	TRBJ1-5	TGTGCCAGCAGTGCGACAGGGCGTTGGCCCCAGCATTTT	CASSATGRWPQHF